The present T cell receptor (beta chain) was sequenced within a study of blood T cell repertoires in COVID-19. About the research overall: Samples representing acute and convalescent COVID-19 were sourced from the United States, Italy and Spain.

All enrollees were about 18 to 89 years old and from fewer than 30 US areas. Recovery among Cohort 3 donors was established by two negative PCRs, clearance, or symptom resolution. Assay: immunoSEQ multiplex PCR; the TCRdb copy retains only in-frame clones and omits some. The sample lists 180,000 or so clones, over 70% occurring once. The specimen sequenced was PBMCs or T cells enriched from blood (not recorded which). The source of this sequence is a man aged 50 to 60 who had recovered from COVID-19.

The chain's CDR3 is CASSILWTGVPNEQFF. Here the CDR3 DNA reads TGTGCCAGTAGTATTTTGTGGACAGGGGTCCCCAATGAGCAGTTCTTC. The V and J genes are TRBV19 and TRBJ2-1, with 9 bases identical to TRBD1. J was trimmed by 6 bases and V by 3 bases; bases with no gene match: 9. The CDR3 contains 16 residues. The V gene's germline CDR1 is LNHDA and CDR2 SQIVND (reference sequence).